Listed here are 32 T cell receptor beta chains from one sample, sequenced in a study of control samples from healthy donors and cancer patients. Libraries were prepared by immunoSEQ multiplex PCR; TCRdb keeps only in-frame clonotypes and omits some of them. In the table there are under 150,000 clones, 87% of which are singletons. The specimen sequenced was blood. The origin of the receptors is a man in his sixties in good health.

The CDR3 spells CASSLAGRNYGYTF. The DNA for the CDR3 is TGTGCCAGCAGCTTAGCGGGCCGGAACTATGGCTACACCTTC. The V call is TRBV7-8, the J call TRBJ1-2; D not certain. This CDR3 region has 14 residues. The germline V and J ends were trimmed by 0 bases and 2 bases, with 7 bases remaining between them. From germline, CDR1 is SGHVS and CDR2 FQNEAQ.

This clone was recorded only once. The V and J genes are TRBV6-1 and TRBJ1-4; D gene unclear. Germline values: CDR1 MNHNS, CDR2 SASEGT. The CDR3 runs 16 residues. The V gene lost 4 bases and the J gene lost 0 bases, with 12 bases spanning the gap. The DNA of the CDR3 is TGTGCCAGCAGTGTCGCCTCAGTTACAACTAATGAAAAACTGTTTTTT. This codes for CASSVASVTTNEKLFF.

This sequence joins TRBV11-2 and TRBJ1-1; 7 bases are a match to TRBD1. V gave up 5 bases and J gave up 10 bases; unmatched junction bases: 16. The CDR3 is made up of 15 amino acids. The germline CDR1 and CDR2 sequences are SGHAT and FQNNGV. The chain's CDR3 is CASSQVTGAVGGAFF. As DNA, the CDR3 is TGTGCCAGCAGCCAGGTTACAGGGGCAGTTGGGGGAGCTTTCTTT.

The CDR3 loop reads CATSDETGAGDYGYTF. As DNA, the CDR3 is TGTGCCACCAGTGATGAGACAGGGGCTGGGGACTATGGCTACACCTTC. The chain joins TRBV24-1 to TRBJ1-2; 8 bases are shared with TRBD1. The CDR3 is 16 amino acids. Germline trimming cut 3 bases from V and 3 bases from J; bases unmatched to any gene: 8. CDR1 is KGHDR, CDR2 SFDVKD, per germline.

The rearrangement links TRBV7-9 to TRBJ1-4; possibly TRBD1 for D (6 bases). Germline V gene sequence: CDR1 SEHNR, CDR2 FQNEAQ (reference sequence). The CDR3 has 15 amino acids. Trimming removed 5 bases at V and 4 bases at J, with 14 bases between. CDR3 coding DNA: TGTGCCAGCAGCCTCCTGGACAGCCTTAATGAAAAACTGTTTTTT. Translation: CASSLLDSLNEKLFF. Supplemented by reference TRBV7-9 and TRBJ1-4, the full variable domain reads DTGVSQNPRHKITKRGQNVTFRCDPISEHNRLYWYRQTLGQGPEFLTYFQNEAQLEKSRLLSDRFSAERPKGSFSTLEIQRTEQGDSAMYLCASSLLDSLNEKLFFGSGTQLSVL.

The rearrangement links TRBV5-4 to TRBJ1-2, with D perhaps TRBD1 (5 bases). Trimming took off 1 base at V and 6 bases at J, with 7 bases between the two ends. The CDR3 is made up of 12 amino acids. The germline V gene has CDR1 SGHNT and CDR2 YYREEE (reference sequence). CDR3 coding DNA: TGTGCCAGCAGCTTGTCCAGGGATGGCTACACCTTC. It specifies CASSLSRDGYTF. The whole variable domain, filled in from reference TRBV5-4 and TRBJ1-2, reads ETGVTQSPTHLIKTRGQQVTLRCSSQSGHNTVSWYQQALGQGPQFIFQYYREEENGRGNFPPRFSGLQFPNYSSELNVNALELDDSALYLCASSLSRDGYTFGSGTRLTVV.

The rearrangement links TRBV24-1 to TRBJ1-2; 8 bases map to TRBD1. Per germline, CDR1 KGHDR and CDR2 SFDVKD. J lost 7 bases, V lost 4 bases, and 4 bases had no gene match. The CDR3 covers 13 residues. The CDR3 sequence: CATSEQGATGYTF. CDR3 coding DNA: TGTGCCACCAGTGAGCAGGGGGCGACTGGCTACACCTTC.

The chain joins TRBV5-1 to TRBJ1-1; possibly TRBD1 for D (6 bases). V dropped 0 bases and J dropped 8 bases, with 11 bases sitting between them. Germline CDR1 is SGHRS and CDR2 is YFSETQ. The CDR3 totals 13 residues. CDR3 region: CASSLGGQKEAFF. CDR3 bases: TGCGCCAGCAGCTTGGGCGGACAGAAAGAAGCTTTCTTT.

This clone was recorded a few times. V is TRBV9 and J is TRBJ1-6, with 9 bases fitting TRBD1. Germline trimming cut 4 bases from V and 7 bases from J; bases unmatched to any gene: 3. The CDR3 runs to 14 residues. Germline lookup yields CDR1 SGDLS and CDR2 YYNGEE. CDR3 residues: CASSWDRENSPLHF. CDR3 DNA sequence: TGTGCCAGCAGCTGGGACAGGGAGAATTCACCCCTCCACTTT.

The V gene is TRBV18, the J gene TRBJ1-3; no reliable D call. Germline V CDR1 and CDR2: KGHSH, LQKENI. The CDR3 totals 13 residues. With 4 bases removed from V and 1 base from J, the gap between germline ends came to 5 bases. The CDR3: CASSLGSGNTIYF. DNA for the CDR3: TGTGCCAGCTCACTTGGGTCTGGAAACACCATATATTTT.

The count of this clone is one. The chain is built from TRBV3-1 (or the pseudogene TRBV3-2) and TRBJ1-3; D possibly corresponds to TRBD1 (5 bases). The CDR3 length is 16 residues. Germline V gene lookup returns CDR1 LGHDT and CDR2 YNNKEL (reference sequence). Trimming took off 4 bases at V and 1 base at J, with 14 bases between the two ends. CDR3 DNA: TGTGCCAGCAGCCCCTATACCGGGGGTTCTGGAAACACCATATATTTT. It is translated as CASSPYTGGSGNTIYF.

The rearrangement links TRBV5-1 to TRBJ1-2; 7 bases match TRBD1. From germline, CDR1 is SGHRS and CDR2 YFSETQ. V gave up 4 bases and J gave up 3 bases; unmatched junction bases: 15. The CDR3 contains 17 residues. The chain's CDR3 is CASSPKDRPTVDYGYTF. The CDR3 nucleotides are TGCGCCAGCAGCCCAAAGGACAGGCCCACCGTGGACTATGGCTACACCTTC.

The V call is TRBV5-1, the J call TRBJ2-3; D not resolved. With 3 bases removed from V and 1 base from J, the gap between germline ends came to 6 bases. The CDR3 runs to 13 residues. CDR1 is SGHRS and CDR2 is YFSETQ in the germline V gene. The CDR3 DNA reads as TGCGCCAGCAGCTGGTCGGGCACAGATACGCAGTATTTT. Its translation is CASSWSGTDTQYF.

This rearrangement joins TRBV2 to TRBJ2-7, with 11 nucleotides matching TRBD1. The germline V gene has CDR1 SNHLY and CDR2 FYNNEI. V lost 6 bases to trimming and J lost 2 bases; unmatched junction nucleotides: 3. CDR3 length: 14 residues. The DNA for the CDR3 is TGTGCCAGCAGGGGGACAGGGGGGGCCTACGAGCAGTACTTC. Translation: CASRGTGGAYEQYF.

This chain links TRBV5-1 with TRBJ2-7; 10 nucleotides agree with TRBD1. The CDR3 is made up of 18 amino acids. Trimming at V came to 4 bases and at J to 5 bases, leaving 18 bases not matched to a gene. Germline lookup yields CDR1 SGHRS and CDR2 YFSETQ. CDR3 in DNA: TGCGCCAGCAGCCCAGACGGGACAGGGGTCTTTTCGGGCGACGAGCAGTACTTC. Protein: CASSPDGTGVFSGDEQYF.

The chain joins TRBV28 to TRBJ2-2, with D uncertain. The CDR3 totals 12 residues. Germline assignment: CDR1 MDHEN and CDR2 SYDVKM. Between the trimmed V and J ends, which lost 4 bases and 8 bases, there was a span of 8 bases. The CDR3 bases are TGTGCCAGCAGTTCGCAATTTGGGGAGCTGTTTTTT. It codes for CASSSQFGELFF.

This sequence joins TRBV30 and TRBJ1-6; a weak D match, TRBD1 (6 bases). Trimming shortened V by 1 base and J by 5 bases, and 12 bases separated the two germline ends. The CDR3 has 15 residues. Germline V gene data show CDR1 as GTSNPN and CDR2 as SVGIG (reference sequence). CDR3 bases: TGTGCCTGGAGTGCGGGGGGCGCGAATAATTCACCCCTCCACTTT. The encoded protein is CAWSAGGANNSPLHF. The whole variable domain, remainder taken from reference TRBV30 and TRBJ1-6, is SQTIHQWPATLVQPVGSPLSLECTVEGTSNPNLYWYRQAAGRGLQLLFYSVGIGQISSEVPQNLSASRPQDRQFILSSKKLLLSDSGFYLCAWSAGGANNSPLHFGNGTRLTVT.

The gene calls are TRBV9 and TRBJ1-5, with a tentative D call TRBD1 (5 bases). Trimming pared 4 bases from V and 7 bases from J, leaving 18 bases between. Per germline, CDR1 SGDLS and CDR2 YYNGEE. The CDR3 loop spans 15 amino acids. The CDR3 sequence: CASSPGGLVGQPQHF. As DNA, the CDR3 is TGTGCCAGCAGCCCCGGGGGGTTGGTAGGGCAGCCCCAGCATTTT.

The chain uses TRBV30 and TRBJ1-4; perhaps TRBD1 as D (5 bases). Germline values: CDR1 GTSNPN, CDR2 SVGIG (reference sequence). V was cut by 5 bases and J by 3 bases, with 13 bases left in between. The length of the CDR3 is 14 residues. In DNA, the CDR3 is TGTGCCTGGGGCCGGGGGAATCCTAATGAAAAACTGTTTTTT. Translation gives CAWGRGNPNEKLFF.

This chain links TRBV2 with TRBJ2-1; 8 bases align to TRBD1. The CDR3 has 15 residues. Per germline, CDR1 SNHLY and CDR2 FYNNEI. V trimming: 4 bases; J trimming: 5 bases; junction bases outside the gene matches: 7. CDR3: CASSVETGANNEQFF. The CDR3 DNA reads as TGTGCCAGCAGTGTGGAGACAGGGGCCAACAATGAGCAGTTCTTC.

The chain uses TRBV3-1 (or the pseudogene TRBV3-2) and TRBJ2-7, with D possibly being TRBD2 (6 bases). The CDR3 is 12 amino acids. The V gene's germline CDR1 is LGHDT and CDR2 YNNKEL (reference sequence). Trimming cost V 9 bases and J 5 bases, with 14 bases left between them. This chain's CDR3 is CARICRGNEQYF. In nucleotides, the CDR3 is TGTGCCAGGATTTGCCGGGGGAACGAGCAGTACTTC.

This chain links TRBV19 with TRBJ2-5, with a tentative D call TRBD2 (5 bases). CDR1 and CDR2 (germline): LNHDA, SQIVND (reference sequence). There are 12 residues in the CDR3. V was pared by 5 bases and J by 3 bases, with 7 bases between. CDR3: CASSVGEETQYF. In DNA form, the CDR3 reads TGTGCCAGTAGTGTCGGGGAAGAGACCCAGTACTTC.

The V call is TRBV20-1, the J call TRBJ2-2, with D hard to call. The CDR3 runs to 15 residues. V was clipped by 3 bases and J by 0 bases, with 11 bases between them. Germline V gene sequence: CDR1 DFQATT, CDR2 SNEGSKA (reference sequence). CDR3 bases: TGCAGTGCTAGTACTGGCCAGGCGAACACCGGGGAGCTGTTTTTT. It yields the protein CSASTGQANTGELFF.

The rearrangement uses TRBV5-1 and TRBJ1-2; 7 positions agree with TRBD1. The CDR3 extends over 15 amino acids. Unmatched junction bases numbered 6, after V lost 0 bases and J lost 4 bases. Germline V gives CDR1 SGHRS, CDR2 YFSETQ. DNA of the CDR3: TGCGCCAGCAGCTTGGCCGTGGCAGGGGGCTATGGCTACACCTTC. Encoded protein: CASSLAVAGGYGYTF.

V is TRBV2 and J is TRBJ1-3, with D possibly matching TRBD1 (6 bases). Germline CDR1 SNHLY, CDR2 FYNNEI. V dropped 8 bases and J dropped 5 bases, with 13 bases sitting between them. There are 13 residues in the CDR3. CDR3 bases: TGTGCCAGCCTACAGGGAAACAGAAACACCATATATTTT. Protein product: CASLQGNRNTIYF.

The genes are TRBV6-1 and TRBJ1-1, with D uncertain. Germline V gene sequence: CDR1 MNHNS, CDR2 SASEGT. CDR3 size: 13 residues. Trimming cost V 4 bases and J 3 bases, with 9 bases left between them. The CDR3 region has the DNA TGTGCCAGCAGTGGAGCGGGTTACACTGAAGCTTTCTTT. Encoded protein: CASSGAGYTEAFF.

This clone was seen only once. The rearrangement joins TRBV5-1 to TRBJ1-4; D remains unclear. CDR1 is SGHRS, CDR2 YFSETQ, per germline. V dropped 5 bases and J dropped 6 bases, with 11 bases sitting between them. The CDR3 covers 13 residues. This CDR3 reads CASRPENYEKLFF. For the CDR3, the DNA is TGCGCCAGCAGGCCGGAAAACTATGAAAAACTGTTTTTT. Together with reference TRBV5-1 and TRBJ1-4, the CDR3 gives the full variable domain: KAGVTQTPRYLIKTRGQQVTLSCSPISGHRSVSWYQQTPGQGLQFLFEYFSETQRNKGNFPGRFSGRQFSNSRSEMNVSTLELGDSALYLCASRPENYEKLFFGSGTQLSVL.

V gene TRBV29-1 combines with J gene TRBJ2-3, with TRBD1 matching over 9 bases. This CDR3 contains 13 residues. Germline V lookup: CDR1 SQVTM, CDR2 ANQGSEA. Trimming cost V 8 bases and J 2 bases; bases outside gene matches: 5. The CDR3 DNA is TGCAGCTCCTGGACAGGGGTCACAGATACGCAGTATTTT. This encodes CSSWTGVTDTQYF.

V usage is TRBV28 and J usage is TRBJ1-1, with D hard to call. The CDR3 has 13 amino acids. Trimming took off 10 bases at V and 0 bases at J, with 12 bases between the two ends. Germline V CDR1 and CDR2: MDHEN, SYDVKM. The CDR3: CATVPAMNTEAFF. For the CDR3, the DNA is TGTGCCACCGTTCCCGCCATGAACACTGAAGCTTTCTTT.

The sample holds a few counts of this clone. The V gene is TRBV12-3 or TRBV12-4, the J gene TRBJ1-1; no definite D call. The CDR3 runs 12 residues. V lost 1 base and J 4 bases, leaving 4 bases between the germline ends. CDR3 sequence reads: CASSLVGTEAFF. The CDR3 nucleotides are TGTGCCAGCAGTTTAGTGGGCACTGAAGCTTTCTTT.

This clone was picked up a small number of times. This chain links TRBV12-2 with TRBJ1-2. TRBV12-2 constitutes a pseudogene. The CDR3 totals 10 residues. The DNA for the CDR3 is TGTGCAAGTTTTCCGGATGGCTACACCTTC. Its translation is CASFPDGYTF.

V and J are TRBV6-5 and TRBJ2-1, with 7 bases aligning to TRBD1. Trimming took 2 bases from V and 5 from J; bases not matched to a gene: 9. The germline CDR1 and CDR2 sequences are MNHEY and SVGAGI. CDR3 length: 16 amino acids. This chain's CDR3 is CASSYKGTVQHNEQFF. The CDR3, as DNA: TGTGCCAGCAGTTACAAGGGGACAGTGCAGCACAATGAGCAGTTCTTC.